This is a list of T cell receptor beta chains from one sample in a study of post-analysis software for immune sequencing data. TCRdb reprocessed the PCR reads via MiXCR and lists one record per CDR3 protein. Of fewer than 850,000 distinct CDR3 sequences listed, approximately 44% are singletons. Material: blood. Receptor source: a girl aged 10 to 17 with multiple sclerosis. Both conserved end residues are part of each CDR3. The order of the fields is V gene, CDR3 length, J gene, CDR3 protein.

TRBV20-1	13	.	CSARQDANQPQHF
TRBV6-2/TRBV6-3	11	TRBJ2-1	CASSSVVEQFF
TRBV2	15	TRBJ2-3	CASRVLAASTDTQYF
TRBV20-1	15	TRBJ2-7	CSARSGEASSYEQYF
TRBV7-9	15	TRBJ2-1	CASSLSQGENNEQFF
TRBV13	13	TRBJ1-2	CASSLGPRDGYTF
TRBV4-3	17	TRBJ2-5	CASSQGRSGQYQETQYF
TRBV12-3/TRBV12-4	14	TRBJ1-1	CASSLALQGTEAFF
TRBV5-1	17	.	CASSLTSGRANPYEQYF
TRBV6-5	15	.	CASSSTGGSYNEQYF
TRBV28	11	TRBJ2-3	CASNGRFTQYF
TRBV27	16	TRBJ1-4	CASSSGPGTYNEKLFF
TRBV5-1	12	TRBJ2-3	CASSKSPDTQYF
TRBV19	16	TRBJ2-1	CASSVGGDRGISEQFF
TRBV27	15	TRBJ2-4	CAGSLQGETKNIQYF
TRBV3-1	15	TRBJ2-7	CASSQRGEGIYEQYF
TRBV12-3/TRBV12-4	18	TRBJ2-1	CASSYPGLAGFLHNEQFF
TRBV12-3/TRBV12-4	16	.	CASSLARVGGPYEQYF
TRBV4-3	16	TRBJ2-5	CASSQTSGTKYNEQYF
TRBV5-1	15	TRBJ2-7	CASSIGTSGNHKQYF
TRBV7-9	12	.	CAIDRVGDEQYF
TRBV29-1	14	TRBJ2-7	CSVVVDRGGYEQYF